The 25 T cell receptor beta chains below were found in one sample sequenced in a study of blood T cell repertoires in COVID-19 (dated by TCRdb to about 2020). The library was produced with the immunoSEQ multiplex PCR assay. TCRdb's version of the immuneACCESS table is confined to in-frame rearrangements and falls short of the full clone set. An unresolved V gene accounts for under half of the shortfall where checked; the remainder is of unknown origin. In this sample the table shows approximately 97,000 clones, 90% of which occur a single time. 1.7% of the sample comes from the top ten. The material sequenced was peripheral blood. The source is a man in his 60s with acute or convalescent COVID-19.

The rearrangement links TRBV3-1 (or the pseudogene TRBV3-2) to TRBJ1-1; 8 bases map to TRBD1. The germline V gene has CDR1 LGHDT and CDR2 YNNKEL (reference sequence). The length of the CDR3 is 15 residues. With V trimmed by 4 bases and J by 0 bases, 4 bases remained unmatched. In nucleotides, the CDR3 is TGTGCCAGCAGCCCCAGGGACAGGATGAACACTGAAGCTTTCTTT. Its protein product is CASSPRDRMNTEAFF.

V gene TRBV2 combines with J gene TRBJ1-6; D gene ambiguous. This CDR3 region has 12 residues. The ends were cut back, 6 bases at V and 10 bases at J, with 10 bases in the middle. CDR1 and CDR2 (germline): SNHLY, FYNNEI. CDR3 nucleotide sequence: TGTGCCAGCAGGGCCGAAGTCTCACCCCTCCACTTT. As protein: CASRAEVSPLHF.

The chain has TRBV7-2 and TRBJ1-2; 8 bases match TRBD1. This CDR3 has 12 amino acids. CDR1 is SGHTA, CDR2 FQGNSA, per germline. V lost 4 bases to trimming and J lost 8 bases; unmatched junction nucleotides: 3. Written as DNA, the CDR3 is TGTGCCAGCAGCTCCCGACAGGGGGGCTACACCTTC. It encodes CASSSRQGGYTF.

This rearrangement joins TRBV5-1 to TRBJ2-5, with a possible D match to TRBD2 (6 bases). CDR3 size: 14 residues. Germline V gives CDR1 SGHRS, CDR2 YFSETQ. Deletions cut 0 bases from V and 3 bases from J, with 9 bases between. CDR3 sequence: CASSLGPGEETQYF. The CDR3 DNA reads as TGCGCCAGCAGCTTGGGGCCGGGAGAAGAGACCCAGTACTTC. Together with reference TRBV5-1 and TRBJ2-5, the CDR3 gives the full variable domain: KAGVTQTPRYLIKTRGQQVTLSCSPISGHRSVSWYQQTPGQGLQFLFEYFSETQRNKGNFPGRFSGRQFSNSRSEMNVSTLELGDSALYLCASSLGPGEETQYFGPGTRLLVL.

The genes are TRBV18 and TRBJ1-3; perhaps TRBD1 as D (5 bases). This CDR3 region has 14 residues. CDR1 is KGHSH, CDR2 LQKENI, per germline. The germline V and J ends were trimmed by 3 bases and 2 bases, with 8 bases remaining between them. The DNA for the CDR3 is TGTGCCAGCTCACCTGGGGCGGCTGGAAACACCATATATTTT. Translating it yields CASSPGAAGNTIYF.

The V call is TRBV10-2, the J call TRBJ1-1; 11 nucleotides agree with TRBD1. Trimming removed 6 bases from V and 5 bases from J; junction bases left unmatched: 2. Per the germline V gene, CDR1 is WSHSY and CDR2 is SAAADI. The CDR3 covers 13 residues. The chain's CDR3 is CASRDRGHTEAFF. Here the CDR3 DNA reads TGCGCCAGCAGGGACAGGGGGCATACTGAAGCTTTCTTT.

CDR3 in DNA: TGTGCCAGCACCCAGGGAAGGGCCACTGGAAACACCATATATTTT. Translating it yields CASTQGRATGNTIYF. The V call is TRBV28, the J call TRBJ1-3, with D tentatively TRBD1 (5 bases). In germline, CDR1 is MDHEN, CDR2 SYDVKM. V gave up 7 bases and J gave up 2 bases, with 15 bases separating them. The CDR3 has 15 amino acids.

CDR3 DNA sequence: TGCGCCAGCAGCACTGGACAGGGGGCGGTCGGGGAGCTGTTTTTT. Amino acid sequence: CASSTGQGAVGELFF. This sequence joins TRBV5-1 and TRBJ2-2; TRBD1 matches 11 bases. This CDR3 has 15 amino acids. V was clipped by 4 bases and J by 7 bases; unmatched bases: 6. The germline gives CDR1 SGHRS, CDR2 YFSETQ.

This rearrangement joins TRBV6-6 to TRBJ1-2; the D is unclear. The germline V gene has CDR1 MNHNY and CDR2 SVGAGI (reference sequence). Trimming stripped 2 bases from V and 2 bases from J, with 9 bases between. The CDR3 is 14 amino acids. CDR3 in amino acids: CASSYPRQNYGYTF. CDR3 sequence (DNA): TGTGCCAGCAGTTACCCTAGGCAAAACTATGGCTACACCTTC.

The J gene is TRBJ1-1, the V gene TRBV3-1 (or the pseudogene TRBV3-2); D call uncertain. V lost 4 bases and J 8 bases, leaving 11 bases between the germline ends. The CDR3 is 12 amino acids. CDR1 and CDR2 (germline): LGHDT, YNNKEL (reference sequence). The CDR3 spells CASSPTGLEAFF. CDR3 DNA sequence: TGTGCCAGCAGCCCCACGGGATTGGAAGCTTTCTTT.

The chain recombines TRBV18 with TRBJ1-1, with 9 bases lining up with TRBD1. CDR3 size: 15 residues. The ends lost 2 bases at V and 3 bases at J; junction bases unmatched: 4. Germline CDR1 KGHSH, CDR2 LQKENI. This chain's CDR3 is CASSPRTGEHTEAFF. The CDR3 bases are TGTGCCAGCTCACCAAGGACAGGGGAGCACACTGAAGCTTTCTTT.

The chain uses TRBV5-4 and TRBJ2-7, with D perhaps matching TRBD2 (5 bases). CDR3 length equals 12 residues. The germline V gene has CDR1 SGHNT and CDR2 YYREEE (reference sequence). Trimming pared 4 bases from V and 3 bases from J, leaving 8 bases between. CDR3 nucleotide sequence: TGTGCCAGCAGCAGAGGGAACTACGAGCAGTACGTC. Translating it yields CASSRGNYEQYV.

This clone was recorded only once. The gene calls are TRBV12-5 and TRBJ2-1; D is unresolved. This CDR3 comprises 13 residues. Germline CDR1 LGHNT, CDR2 FRNRAP. V was trimmed by 3 bases and J by 2 bases, leaving 5 bases between them. The CDR3 loop is CASGFRAYNEQFF. The DNA for the CDR3 is TGTGCTAGTGGTTTTCGAGCCTACAATGAGCAGTTCTTC.

This chain links TRBV5-1 with TRBJ2-1, with a possible D match to TRBD2 (6 bases). Germline V gives CDR1 SGHRS, CDR2 YFSETQ. Trimming left V 0 bases short and J 4 bases short, with 14 bases between. The CDR3 spans 16 residues. CDR3 bases: TGCGCCAGCAGCTTGGCCCGGGGCGCGGGATACAATGAGCAGTTCTTC. Translated, it gives CASSLARGAGYNEQFF.

The chain recombines TRBV7-2 with TRBJ1-2; D remains ambiguous. Trimming removed 1 base at V and 8 bases at J, with 23 bases between. CDR1 is SGHTA, CDR2 FQGNSA, per germline. This CDR3 has 17 residues. The CDR3 sequence is CASSLGTSMRAVAGYTF. The CDR3 bases are TGTGCCAGCAGCTTAGGCACCTCAATGAGGGCCGTCGCGGGCTACACCTTC.

This clone was picked up one time. The chain recombines TRBV18 with TRBJ1-1; 9 bases are shared with TRBD1. The CDR3 sequence is 16 residues long. Germline V gene lookup returns CDR1 KGHSH and CDR2 LQKENI. V lost 0 bases and J lost 10; bases outside the gene matches: 12. Written as DNA, the CDR3 is TGTGCCAGCTCACCACCATGGGACAGGGCCCCCCACGGAGCTTTCTTT. It encodes CASSPPWDRAPHGAFF.

This clone was recorded once. This chain uses TRBV5-8 with TRBJ1-5; TRBD1 aligns across 9 bases. The CDR3 sequence is 15 residues long. Germline CDR1 SGHTS, CDR2 YDEGEE. J lost 7 bases, V lost 0 bases, and 5 bases had no gene match. As DNA, the CDR3 is TGTGCCAGCAGCTTGGGGGACAGGGAGGAACAGCCCCAGCATTTT. It translates to CASSLGDREEQPQHF.

This rearrangement joins TRBV18 to TRBJ1-2; D is uncertain. Trimming left V 4 bases short and J 1 base short, with 7 bases between. The CDR3 is 13 residues long. The germline gives CDR1 KGHSH, CDR2 LQKENI. CDR3 in DNA: TGTGCCAGCTCACGCTCAGATAACTATGGCTACACCTTC. Its protein is CASSRSDNYGYTF.

The genes are TRBV2 and TRBJ1-5, with no clear D. V was pared by 4 bases and J by 0 bases, with 7 bases between. The CDR3 is 14 amino acids. CDR1 and CDR2 from the germline V gene are SNHLY and FYNNEI. The CDR3 bases are TGTGCCAGCAGTGTCCTGAGTAGCAATCAGCCCCAGCATTTT. Protein: CASSVLSSNQPQHF.

This clone has only one observation. J is TRBJ1-1 and V is TRBV27, with a tentative D call TRBD1 (5 bases). Germline V gene data show CDR1 as MNHEY and CDR2 as SMNVEV (reference sequence). The CDR3 has 15 amino acids. With 2 bases removed from V and 0 bases from J, the gap between germline ends came to 10 bases. The CDR3 region has the DNA TGTGCCAGCAGTTTACAGGGAACCATGAACACTGAAGCTTTCTTT. Translation gives CASSLQGTMNTEAFF.

V usage is TRBV6-5 and J usage is TRBJ1-4; D is unresolved. This CDR3 spans 15 amino acids. Per the germline V gene, CDR1 is MNHEY and CDR2 is SVGAGI. V was cut by 6 bases and J by 0 bases, with 11 bases left in between. In nucleotides, the CDR3 is TGTGCCAGCAGCCTGACAACCGCAACTAATGAAAAACTGTTTTTT. Translation gives CASSLTTATNEKLFF.

The chain combines TRBV13 with TRBJ2-2; TRBD1 might be the D (7 bases). Germline V gene data show CDR1 as PRHDT and CDR2 as FYEKMQ (reference sequence). V lost 5 bases, J lost 4 bases, and 17 bases lay in between. CDR3 length equals 16 residues. As DNA, the CDR3 is TGTGCCAGCAGCGGACGGAGGGGGCTGGGCACCGGGGAGCTGTTTTTT. This encodes CASSGRRGLGTGELFF.

CDR3: CASSLGRNTEAFF. The CDR3, as DNA: TGTGCCAGCAGCTTAGGGAGGAACACTGAAGCTTTCTTT. The J gene is TRBJ1-1, the V gene TRBV11-3, with unresolved D. With 1 base removed from V and 1 base from J, the gap between germline ends came to 4 bases. The CDR3 covers 13 residues. Germline V lookup: CDR1 SGHNT, CDR2 YENEEA.

The rearrangement uses TRBV6-2 or TRBV6-3 and TRBJ2-1; 9 positions agree with TRBD1. The CDR3 runs 20 residues. The germline CDR1 and CDR2 sequences are MNHEY and SVGEGT. V shed 0 bases, J shed 4 bases, and the junction held 16 bases outside the gene matches. CDR3 region: CASSYSTNRGHPLFYNEQFF. For the CDR3, the DNA is TGTGCCAGCAGTTACTCCACGAACAGGGGGCACCCCCTCTTTTACAATGAGCAGTTCTTC.

The chain employs TRBV7-8 and TRBJ2-1; TRBD1 agrees at 8 bases. This CDR3 region has 14 residues. Germline values: CDR1 SGHVS, CDR2 FQNEAQ. Unmatched junction bases numbered 9, after V lost 6 bases and J lost 8 bases. The CDR3 sequence is CASSRSLGQDEQFF. The CDR3 nucleotides are TGTGCCAGCAGTCGTTCTCTGGGACAGGATGAGCAGTTCTTC.